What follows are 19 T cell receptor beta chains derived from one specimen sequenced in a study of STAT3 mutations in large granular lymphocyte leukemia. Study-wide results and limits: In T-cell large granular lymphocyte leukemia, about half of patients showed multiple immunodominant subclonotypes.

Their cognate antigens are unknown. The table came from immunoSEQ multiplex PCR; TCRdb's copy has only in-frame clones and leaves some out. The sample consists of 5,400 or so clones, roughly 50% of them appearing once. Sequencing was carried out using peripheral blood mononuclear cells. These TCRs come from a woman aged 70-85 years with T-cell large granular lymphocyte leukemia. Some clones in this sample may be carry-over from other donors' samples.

This CDR3 reads CASSFWDRGQDEQYF. The CDR3 DNA is TGTGCCAGCAGCTTTTGGGACAGGGGGCAGGACGAGCAGTACTTC. The chain links TRBV5-6 to TRBJ2-7; 12 bases fit TRBD1. CDR3 size: 15 residues. Germline CDR1 is SGHDT and CDR2 is YYEEEE. The trim removed 2 bases at V and 5 bases at J, leaving 5 bases unmatched.

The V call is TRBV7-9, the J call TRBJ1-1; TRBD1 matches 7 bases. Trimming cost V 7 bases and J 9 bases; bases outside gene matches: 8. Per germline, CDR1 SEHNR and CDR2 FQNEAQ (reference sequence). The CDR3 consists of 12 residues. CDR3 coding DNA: TGTGCCAGCACGGCGAGCAGGGGGAAAGCTTTCTTT. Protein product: CASTASRGKAFF.

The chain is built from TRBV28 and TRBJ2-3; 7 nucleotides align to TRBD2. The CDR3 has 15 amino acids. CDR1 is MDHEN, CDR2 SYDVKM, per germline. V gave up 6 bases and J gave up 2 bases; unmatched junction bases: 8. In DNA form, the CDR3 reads TGTGCCAGCAGCCGCCGGGACTACCACACAGATACGCAGTATTTT. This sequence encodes CASSRRDYHTDTQYF.

The CDR3 DNA is TGTGCCAGCAGCCGGACTAGCGGGAGAGGGGAGACCCAGTACTTC. This codes for CASSRTSGRGETQYF. The chain combines TRBV7-9 with TRBJ2-5; 13 bases map to TRBD2. V shed 5 bases and J 5 bases; nucleotides not matched to a gene: 5. Per germline, CDR1 SEHNR and CDR2 FQNEAQ (reference sequence). CDR3 length: 15 amino acids.

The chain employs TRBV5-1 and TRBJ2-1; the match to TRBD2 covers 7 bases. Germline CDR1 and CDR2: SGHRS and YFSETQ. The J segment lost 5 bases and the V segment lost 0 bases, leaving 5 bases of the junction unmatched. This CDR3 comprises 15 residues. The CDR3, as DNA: TGCGCCAGCAGCTTGGGTAGGGGAGGGAACAATGAGCAGTTCTTC. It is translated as CASSLGRGGNNEQFF.

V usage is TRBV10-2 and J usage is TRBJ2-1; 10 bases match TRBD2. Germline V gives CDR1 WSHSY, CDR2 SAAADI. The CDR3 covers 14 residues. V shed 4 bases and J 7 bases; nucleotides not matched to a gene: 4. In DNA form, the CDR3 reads TGCGCCAGCAGTGCTAGCGGGAGTGGGAATGAGCAGTTCTTC. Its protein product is CASSASGSGNEQFF.

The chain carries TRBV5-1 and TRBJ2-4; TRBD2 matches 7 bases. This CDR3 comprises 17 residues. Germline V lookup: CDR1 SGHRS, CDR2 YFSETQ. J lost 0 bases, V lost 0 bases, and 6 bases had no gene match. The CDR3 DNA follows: TGCGCCAGCAGCTTGGACCAAGCGGGAAGAGCCAAAAACATTCAGTACTTC. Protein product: CASSLDQAGRAKNIQYF.

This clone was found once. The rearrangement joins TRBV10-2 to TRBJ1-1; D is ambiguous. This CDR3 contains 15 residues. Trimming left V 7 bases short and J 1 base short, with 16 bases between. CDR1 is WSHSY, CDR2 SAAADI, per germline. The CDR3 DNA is TGCGCCAGCACAAGCGCCGGTCCTGAGAACACTGAAGCTTTCTTT. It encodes CASTSAGPENTEAFF.

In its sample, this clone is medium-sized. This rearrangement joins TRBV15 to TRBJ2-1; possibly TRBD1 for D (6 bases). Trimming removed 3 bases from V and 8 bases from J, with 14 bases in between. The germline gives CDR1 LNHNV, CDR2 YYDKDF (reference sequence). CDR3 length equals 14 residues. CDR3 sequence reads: CATSSKQGFHEQFF. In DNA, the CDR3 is TGTGCCACCAGCAGCAAACAGGGATTCCATGAGCAGTTCTTC.

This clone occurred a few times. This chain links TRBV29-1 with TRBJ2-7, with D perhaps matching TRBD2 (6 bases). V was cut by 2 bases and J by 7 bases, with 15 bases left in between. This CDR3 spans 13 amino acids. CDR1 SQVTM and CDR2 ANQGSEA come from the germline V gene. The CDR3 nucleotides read TGCAGCGTTGAAACCAGGACTAAAGGGGAGCAGTACTTC. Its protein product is CSVETRTKGEQYF.

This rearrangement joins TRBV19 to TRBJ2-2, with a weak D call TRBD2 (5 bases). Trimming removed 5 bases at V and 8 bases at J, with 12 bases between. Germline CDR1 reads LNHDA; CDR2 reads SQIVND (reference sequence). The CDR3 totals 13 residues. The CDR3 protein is CASSVRAVGELFF. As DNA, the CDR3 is TGTGCCAGTAGTGTGAGGGCGGTGGGGGAGCTGTTTTTT.

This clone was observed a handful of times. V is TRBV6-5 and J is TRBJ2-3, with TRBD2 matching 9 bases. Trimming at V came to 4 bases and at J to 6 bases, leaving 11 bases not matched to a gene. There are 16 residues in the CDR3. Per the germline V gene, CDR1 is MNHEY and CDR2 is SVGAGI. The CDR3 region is CASSLMWREGPDTQYF. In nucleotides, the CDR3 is TGTGCCAGCAGTTTGATGTGGCGGGAGGGCCCGGATACGCAGTATTTT.

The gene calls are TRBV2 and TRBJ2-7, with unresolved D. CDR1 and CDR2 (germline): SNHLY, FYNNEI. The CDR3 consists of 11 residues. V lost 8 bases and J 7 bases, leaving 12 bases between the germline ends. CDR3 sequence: CASLLGGEQYF. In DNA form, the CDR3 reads TGTGCCAGCCTCCTGGGTGGGGAGCAGTACTTC. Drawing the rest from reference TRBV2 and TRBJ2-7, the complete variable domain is EPEVTQTPSHQVTQMGQEVILRCVPISNHLYFYWYRQILGQKVEFLVSFYNNEISEKSEIFDDQFSVERPDGSNFTLKIRSTKLEDSAMYFCASLLGGEQYFGPGTRLTVT.

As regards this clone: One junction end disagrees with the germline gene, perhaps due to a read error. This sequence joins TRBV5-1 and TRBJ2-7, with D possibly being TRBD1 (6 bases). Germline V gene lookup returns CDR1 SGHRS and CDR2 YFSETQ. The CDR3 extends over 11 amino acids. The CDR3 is CASSLGQGLSF. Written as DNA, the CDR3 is TGCGCCAGCAGCTTGGGGCAGGGGTTAAGCTTC.

CDR3 DNA sequence: TGTGCCAGCTCTGAGGGCAGGGACTATGGCTACACCTTC. Encoded protein: CASSEGRDYGYTF. V usage is TRBV18 and J usage is TRBJ1-2, with a weak D call TRBD1 (5 bases). The V end was cut by 6 bases, the J end by 3 bases, with 11 bases between. The germline V gene has CDR1 KGHSH and CDR2 LQKENI. The CDR3 consists of 13 residues.

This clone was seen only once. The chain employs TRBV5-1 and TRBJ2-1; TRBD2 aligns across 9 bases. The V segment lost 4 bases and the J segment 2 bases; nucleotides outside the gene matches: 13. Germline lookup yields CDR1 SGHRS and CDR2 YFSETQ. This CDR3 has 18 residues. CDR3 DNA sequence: TGCGCCAGCAGCCCAACCTATAGCGGGAGATTGACCTACAATGAGCAGTTCTTC. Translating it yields CASSPTYSGRLTYNEQFF.

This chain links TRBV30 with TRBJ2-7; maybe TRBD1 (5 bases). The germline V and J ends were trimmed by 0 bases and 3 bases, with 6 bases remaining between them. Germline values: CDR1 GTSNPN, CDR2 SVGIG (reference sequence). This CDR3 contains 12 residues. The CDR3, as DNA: TGTGCCTGGAGTGTACAGGTCTACGAGCAGTACTTC. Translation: CAWSVQVYEQYF.

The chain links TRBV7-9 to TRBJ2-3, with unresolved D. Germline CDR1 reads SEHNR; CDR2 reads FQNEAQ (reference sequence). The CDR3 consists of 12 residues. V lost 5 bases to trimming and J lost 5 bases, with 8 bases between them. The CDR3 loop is CASSAPRDTQYF. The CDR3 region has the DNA TGTGCCAGCAGCGCACCACGAGATACGCAGTATTTT. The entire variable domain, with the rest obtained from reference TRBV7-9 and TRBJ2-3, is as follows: DTGVSQNPRHKITKRGQNVTFRCDPISEHNRLYWYRQTLGQGPEFLTYFQNEAQLEKSRLLSDRFSAERPKGSFSTLEIQRTEQGDSAMYLCASSAPRDTQYFGPGTRLTVL.

The CDR3 loop is CSALTDPSGHEQYF. CDR3 sequence (DNA): TGCAGCGCGTTAACCGACCCGAGCGGCCACGAGCAGTACTTC. J is TRBJ2-7 and V is TRBV29-1, with a weak D call TRBD2 (5 bases). The CDR3 extends over 14 amino acids. Deletions cut 7 bases from V and 5 bases from J, with 21 bases between. Germline V gene lookup returns CDR1 SQVTM and CDR2 ANQGSEA.